This T cell receptor beta chain was observed in a study of Ad26.COV2.S vaccination and SARS-CoV-2 variants (dated by TCRdb to 2020 to 2022). As for the study more broadly: Donors in the vaccine arm were drawn from COV1001, a phase I-IIa trial of Ad26.COV2.S in healthy adults that was multicentre, randomized, double-blind and placebo-controlled. Ad26.COV2.S was administered intramuscularly at a dose of 5x10^10 or 1x10^11 viral particles, either as one shot or as two shots given 56 days apart. Sequencing of the TCRbeta repertoire served to evaluate the specificity and breadth of SARS-CoV-2-reactive T cell receptors following Ad26.COV2.S vaccination. A total of 32 samples were included in the TCR-sequenced set, comprising about 20 Ad26.COV2.S vaccine recipients, 5 placebo recipients and 8 SARS-CoV-2 convalescent individuals. Trial participants were randomized into five groups of five, in which low-dose or high-dose Ad26.COV2.S was given once or twice, or placebo was given on both occasions. Throughout the experiments and outcome assessment, investigators stayed blinded to trial group allocation.

This clone was seen only a few times. Its antigen specificity is not known. The record has no base qualities; no much larger clone is one base away. Points the paper makes about the study in general: Ad26.COV2.S recipients had higher spike-specific TCR breadth than placebo recipients (P = 0.0014). The authors noted that total T cell responses may have been underestimated by the TCR breadth and depth analyses. Non-spike TCR breadth was comparable between vaccine and placebo recipients, consistent with the vaccine containing only spike. After vaccination, spike-specific CD8+ and CD4+ T cell responses were reported to show substantial breadth. The study was not powered to compare responses between vaccine doses or regimens.

The immunoSEQ Assay was used to sequence TCRbeta CDR3 regions. After extraction, genomic DNA underwent amplification by bias-controlled multiplex PCR, followed by high-throughput sequencing. The study's own analysis went as follows. Collapsing and filtering of sequences were performed to quantify the absolute abundance of each unique TCRbeta CDR3 region. T cell fraction was estimated by normalizing TCRbeta template counts to usable DNA, with usable DNA measured through amplification of reference genes found in all nucleated cells. Repertoire TCRs were annotated as SARS-CoV-2-specific by exact matching of V gene, CDR3 amino acid sequence and J gene to a known reactive TCR set. The reference SARS-CoV-2 TCR set came from MIRA and was filtered for enrichment in COVID-19-positive ImmuneCODE repertoires, removing public or cross-reactive TCRs. Using the MIRA antigens, annotated TCRs were further analysed by specific ORF or by position within an ORF. Breadth was defined as annotated unique rearrangements over total unique productive rearrangements; depth was the summed frequency of those rearrangements. Two-sided Wilcoxon rank-sum tests were applied when comparing TCR breadth between groups. TCRdb took this table from immuneACCESS and kept in-frame rearrangements with V and J called. Such tables lack part of the clones; where checked against another copy, unresolved V genes explain under half of the gap, and the rest is unexplained. The V and J calls and clone size are taken from that table; D and trimming were inferred from the DNA. Counted in this sample were 300,000 to 400,000 clones; more than 75% of them appeared once. Around 3.3% of the sample is held by the ten biggest clonotypes.

What the treatment or condition label conveys for this sample: around 19 received Ad26.COV2.S at low or high dose, single or two shots; several received placebo; per-sample allocation not given. Repertoires of vaccine and placebo recipients were sequenced from samples taken on day 63 after the first injection. Between 29 July and 7 August 2020, Cohort 1b enrolled 25 adults aged 18-55 years at one site in Boston, USA. Ad26.COV2.S consisted of a replication-incompetent adenovirus type 26 vector by which a prefusion-stabilized SARS-CoV-2 spike protein from the original Wuhan strain was expressed. The clonotype comes from a person between 18 and 59 years old who received the Ad26.COV2.S COVID-19 vaccine or a placebo. The material was peripheral blood, obtained in a trial of Ad26.COV2.S vaccine versus placebo.

The encoded CDR3 is CASSSGLSQETQYF. The nucleotide sequence reads TGTGCCAGCAGTTCAGGCCTTTCCCAAGAGACCCAGTACTTC. The rearrangement combines TRBV6-2 or TRBV6-3 with TRBJ2-5, with no D gene named confidently. Relative to germline, V is 4 bases shorter and J is 1 base shorter, with 10 bases between their ends. The CDR3 sequence holds 14 residues, the cysteine and phenylalanine included. Solely the CDR3 DNA is kept, with 42 bases framed from the first base. The germline V gene specifies MNHEY as CDR1 and SVGEGT as CDR2.